These T cell receptor beta chains were read from a single sample in a study of cytomegalovirus exposure and HLA in healthy donors. This table comes from immunoSEQ multiplex PCR, and its TCRdb copy is limited to in-frame clones, with some not included. Of around 80,000 clones listed, 95% to 97% were seen once; the top ten hold 1.3%. The material sequenced was PBMCs. The source of these receptors is a woman younger than 30 in good health and CMV-seronegative. Each CDR3 is given with its conserved first and last residue. Fields, in order: D gene, V gene, J gene, clone size, CDR3 DNA, CDR3 protein. A D gene is named only where the DNA matches it firmly. The size field is filled for only some rows; it gives once, few, many or a size class.

>-|TRBV27|TRBJ2-7|-
TGTGCCAGCAGTTTTACAGGACCCTACGAGCAGTACTTC
CASSFTGPYEQYF
>-|TRBV6-6|TRBJ2-7|-
TGTGCCAGCACCCTGGACAGCTCCTACGAGCAGTACTTC
CASTLDSSYEQYF
>TRBD2|TRBV6-4|TRBJ2-1|-
TGTGCCAGCAGTGACTCGGGACTAGCGGGCAATGAGCAGTTCTTC
CASSDSGLAGNEQFF
>TRBD2|TRBV27|TRBJ2-1|-
TGTGCCAGCAGTCTAGCGGGAGGGTCCTACAATGAGCAGTTCTTC
CASSLAGGSYNEQFF
>-|TRBV7-2|TRBJ2-3|-
TGTGCCAGCAGCTTCGTAGCGGACACAGATACGCAGTATTTT
CASSFVADTDTQYF
>-|TRBV10-3|TRBJ2-7|once
TGTGCCACCCGGGACACTGCCTACGAGCAGTACTTC
CATRDTAYEQYF
>-|TRBV29-1|TRBJ2-7|-
TGCAGCGTAACCCGGGACTTCCCCCCATTTGAGCAGTACTTC
CSVTRDFPPFEQYF
>TRBD2|TRBV19|TRBJ2-7|-
TGTGCCAGTAGTTCGAGGACTAGCGGGAGAGCTGGTGAGCAGTACTTC
CASSSRTSGRAGEQYF
>-|TRBV28|TRBJ2-7|-
TGTGCCAGCAGTTTTTTAAGGAGCTCCTACGAGCAGTACTTC
CASSFLRSSYEQYF
>-|TRBV27|TRBJ2-1|-
TGTGCCAGCAGTTTCGGTACAGATGAACAGTTCTTC
CASSFGTDEQFF
>TRBD1|TRBV19|TRBJ2-1|-
TGTGCCAGTAGAGGACCGGGACAGAGTAAGTACTACAATGAGCAGTTCTTC
CASRGPGQSKYYNEQFF
>-|TRBV28|TRBJ1-1|-
TGTGCCAGCAGTCCCCCATTGAGTTTTGGAGAGAACACTGAAGCTTTCTTT
CASSPPLSFGENTEAFF
>TRBD2|TRBV7-6|TRBJ2-1|-
TGTGCCAGCAGCCCCCGGACTAGCGGGATCTACAATGAGCAGTTCTTC
CASSPRTSGIYNEQFF
>TRBD2|TRBV13|TRBJ2-1|-
TGTGCCAGCAGCCTATTTAGCGGGGGATACAATGAGCAGTTCTTC
CASSLFSGGYNEQFF
>TRBD2|TRBV6-4|TRBJ2-1|-
TGTGCCAGCAGTGGGACTAGCGGGAGCGATGAGCAGTTCTTC
CASSGTSGSDEQFF
>-|TRBV5-1|TRBJ2-3|-
TGCGCCAGCAGCTCGACAGGTTCAAGGACGCAGTATTTT
CASSSTGSRTQYF
>TRBD1|TRBV18|TRBJ1-5|-
TGTGCCAGCTCACCTCGGACAGGGGGCGATCAGCCCCAGCATTTT
CASSPRTGGDQPQHF
>TRBD2|TRBV11-2|TRBJ2-2|-
TGTGCCAGCAGCTTAAGGCCCACCGTGGGGGGGACGGTGACCGGGGAGCTGTTTTTT
CASSLRPTVGGTVTGELFF
>-|TRBV7-2|TRBJ2-1|-
TGTGCCAGCAGCTCCTACTATGACAATGAGCAGTTCTTC
CASSSYYDNEQFF
>-|TRBV7-9|TRBJ1-1|-
TGTGCCAGCAGCTCCTTGGAAGGAAGGCGGCTTTCTGAAGCTTTCTTT
CASSSLEGRRLSEAFF
>TRBD2|TRBV7-9|TRBJ2-1|once
TGTGCCAGCAGCTTACACGCTGGCGGGAGTCACTACAATGAGCAGTTCTTC
CASSLHAGGSHYNEQFF
>-|TRBV18|TRBJ1-3|-
TGTGCCAGCTCACCAGTCTTTGGGGACACTGGAAACACCATATATTTT
CASSPVFGDTGNTIYF
>TRBD2|TRBV7-8|TRBJ2-7|-
TGTGCCAGCAGCTTAGCAGGGACGGGGGGCGAGCAGTACTTC
CASSLAGTGGEQYF
>-|TRBV7-9|TRBJ1-2|-
TGTGCCAGCAGCTTAGTGGGGCTCAGGGGCTACACCTTC
CASSLVGLRGYTF
>TRBD1|TRBV5-1|TRBJ1-3|once
TGCGCCAGCAGCACAGGGGGCTCTGGAAACACCATATATTTT
CASSTGGSGNTIYF
>TRBD1|TRBV30|TRBJ2-1|-
TGTGCCTGGGGGGGTTGGGACAGGTCCTATCAGTTCTTC
CAWGGWDRSYQFF
>-|TRBV19|TRBJ1-3|-
TGTGCCAGTAGTGACCGGGGACAACCCTCTGGAAACACCATATATTTT
CASSDRGQPSGNTIYF
>-|TRBV19|TRBJ1-4|-
TGTGCCAGTAGCAATAGGAGGGGCGAAACTAATGAAAAACTGTTTTTT
CASSNRRGETNEKLFF
>TRBD2|TRBV7-9|TRBJ2-7|-
TGTGCCAGCAGCAGCGTAGCGGGAGGAACCGGCGAGCAGTACTTC
CASSSVAGGTGEQYF
>-|TRBV6-1|TRBJ2-1|-
TGTGCCAGCCTAGCCTGGACTGAATGGTTCTTC
CASLAWTEWFF
>-|TRBV28|TRBJ1-1|-
TGTGCCAGCAGTTTCCTCAGACCGGGACAAAAGAACACTGAAGCTTTCTTT
CASSFLRPGQKNTEAFF
>-|TRBV2|TRBJ2-3|once
TGTGCCAGCAGTGGTGGGCGCACGCAGTATTTT
CASSGGRTQYF
>-|TRBV19|TRBJ1-1|-
TGTGCCAGTAGTATGGAACCAGGGGCGAACACTGAAGCTTTCTTT
CASSMEPGANTEAFF
>-|TRBV5-6|TRBJ2-7|-
TGTGCCAGCAGCTTGCGGTCAGGGATCTCCTTCAACGAGCAGTACTTC
CASSLRSGISFNEQYF
>TRBD2|TRBV10-2|TRBJ2-7|-
TGCGCCACAAAGACTAGCGGGGACTACGAGCAGTACTTC
CATKTSGDYEQYF
>-|TRBV10-3|TRBJ2-7|-
TGTGCCATCAGTGAGTCGGCGACACCCTACGAGCAGTACTTC
CAISESATPYEQYF
>-|TRBV6-1|TRBJ2-1|-
TGTGCCAGCCGTACGAGCGGAAACTCCTACAATGAGCAGTTCTTC
CASRTSGNSYNEQFF
>-|TRBV6-5|TRBJ2-5|-
TGTGCCAGCAGTGGAGGGGGGGTAGAGACCCAGTACTTC
CASSGGGVETQYF
>-|TRBV9|TRBJ1-1|once
TGTGCCAGCAGCTCTTCCGGGGAGGTTAGAAACACTGAAGCTTTCTTT
CASSSSGEVRNTEAFF
>TRBD2|TRBV9|TRBJ2-2|-
TGTGCCAGCAGCGTAGGGGGACTAGCGGGAGCTTGGGGGGACACCGGGGAGCTGTTTTTT
CASSVGGLAGAWGDTGELFF
>TRBD1|TRBV7-9|TRBJ2-5|-
TGTGCCAGCAGCATACAGGGGGCGCGGGAGACCCAGTACTTC
CASSIQGARETQYF
>-|TRBV7-8|TRBJ2-7|-
TGTGCCAGCAGCTTAGCGGTCAGGGTTTGGGACTACGAGCAGTACTTC
CASSLAVRVWDYEQYF
>-|TRBV11-2|TRBJ1-2|-
TGTGCCAGCAGCCACGTCAGGCGGGTAGACTATGGCTACACCTTC
CASSHVRRVDYGYTF
>-|TRBV18|TRBJ1-5|-
TGTGCCAGCTCACCTACAAATCAGCCCCAGCATTTT
CASSPTNQPQHF